This record covers a single T cell receptor beta chain. What it binds is unknown. The junction departs from germline at one end; a sequencing error may be responsible. Primers included in the PCR were 60 Vbeta and 13 Jbeta primers. Libraries were prepared by immunoSEQ multiplex PCR; TCRdb keeps only in-frame clonotypes and omits some of them. The sample has about 170,000 clones; more than 75% are singletons. This entry is derived from a study of cytomegalovirus exposure and HLA in healthy donors. Overall study results and limits: Reportedly, diagnosis of cytomegalovirus status by the classifier showed high specificity and sensitivity. Prediction of most subjects' HLA-A and HLA-B alleles by TCR beta sequences was reportedly accurate. It was assumed in the presence/absence analyses that sequencing depth was roughly uniform across donors.

Germline V gene data show CDR1 as SEHNR and CDR2 as FQNEAQ (reference sequence). The CDR3 runs 12 residues. V gene TRBV7-9 combines with J gene TRBJ2-2, with no clear D. Sequencing was performed on PBMCs. The receptor was derived from a man aged 25 to 45 in good health and CMV-seropositive. The chain's CDR3 is CSSSPYTGELFF. CDR3 DNA sequence: TGTTCCAGCAGCCCTTACACCGGGGAGCTGTTTTTT. Using reference TRBV7-9 and TRBJ2-2 for the parts outside the CDR3, the full variable domain is DTGVSQNPRHKITKRGQNVTFRCDPISEHNRLYWYRQTLGQGPEFLTYFQNEAQLEKSRLLSDRFSAERPKGSFSTLEIQRTEQGDSAMYLCSSSPYTGELFFGEGSRLTVL.